Shown below are 8 T cell receptor beta chains from a single sample sequenced in a study of identifying expanded T cells in peripheral blood. Method: immunoSEQ multiplex PCR; TCRdb's copy keeps in-frame clones and lacks some. Found here are some 97,000 clones, 88% of them singletons; the top ten hold approximately 6%. The sequenced material came from blood. The receptor source for this set is a person aged 18 to 70 in good health.

The chain carries TRBV2 and TRBJ1-1; 7 bases are shared with TRBD1. Losses at the gene ends were 4 bases for V and 5 bases for J; bases not matched to a gene: 7. The length of the CDR3 is 14 residues. Germline V lookup: CDR1 SNHLY, CDR2 FYNNEI. The CDR3 DNA follows: TGTGCCAGCAGTGGACAGGGCACCACGACTGAAGCTTTCTTT. Its translation: CASSGQGTTTEAFF.

In this sample, this clone turned up once. This chain joins TRBV27 and TRBJ2-7, with D possibly matching TRBD1 (8 bases). The germline V and J ends were trimmed by 2 bases and 6 bases, with 14 bases remaining between them. This CDR3 has 14 amino acids. Germline CDR1 and CDR2: MNHEY and SMNVEV (reference sequence). In DNA form, the CDR3 reads TGTGCCAGCAGTTTACAGGGGGCGGGGGCCGAGCAGTACTTC. Amino acid sequence: CASSLQGAGAEQYF.

The chain links TRBV19 to TRBJ1-5; D remains ambiguous. This CDR3 comprises 16 residues. Trimming pared 2 bases from V and 1 base from J, leaving 12 bases between. Germline loops: CDR1 LNHDA, CDR2 SQIVND (reference sequence). This CDR3 is CASSINAAVSNQPQHF. In nucleotides, the CDR3 is TGTGCCAGTAGTATAAATGCTGCGGTCAGCAATCAGCCCCAGCATTTT.

V gene TRBV4-2 combines with J gene TRBJ1-2, with D possibly matching TRBD1 (5 bases). Germline-derived CDR1 and CDR2 are LGHNA and YNFKEQ. Trimming took off 4 bases at V and 2 bases at J, with 17 bases between the two ends. The CDR3 totals 16 residues. The CDR3 DNA follows: TGTGCCAGCAGCCCCTCTGGACACGCGGAAAACTATGGCTACACCTTC. Translating it yields CASSPSGHAENYGYTF.

CDR3 sequence: CASSLVRQGVGTGELFF. CDR3 bases: TGCGCCAGCAGCTTGGTTCGGCAGGGGGTAGGCACCGGGGAGCTGTTTTTT. The chain is built from TRBV5-1 and TRBJ2-2; 7 bases agree with TRBD1. From germline, CDR1 is SGHRS and CDR2 YFSETQ. The CDR3 covers 17 residues. V lost 0 bases and J lost 4; bases outside the gene matches: 9.

The chain uses TRBV6-5 and TRBJ1-3; D is possibly TRBD1 (5 bases). Germline lookup yields CDR1 MNHEY and CDR2 SVGAGI. The CDR3 loop spans 15 amino acids. V lost 0 bases to trimming and J lost 4 bases, with 10 bases between them. DNA of the CDR3: TGTGCCAGCAGTTACTCCCAGGGAGCCGGAAACACCATATATTTT. Amino acid sequence: CASSYSQGAGNTIYF.

The chain recombines TRBV18 with TRBJ2-3, with 8 bases lining up with TRBD1. The V gene end was trimmed by 4 bases and the J gene end by 5 bases; junction bases not matched to a gene: 8. The CDR3 extends over 15 amino acids. Germline CDR1 reads KGHSH; CDR2 reads LQKENI. The CDR3 is CASSQAQGDRDTQYF. The CDR3 DNA is TGTGCCAGCTCACAGGCACAGGGGGATAGAGATACGCAGTATTTT.

This clone was seen more than once but under ten times. This rearrangement joins TRBV25-1 to TRBJ1-1, with TRBD1 as a possible D gene (5 bases). Trimming removed 4 bases at V and 0 bases at J, with 9 bases between. The CDR3 covers 14 residues. The germline V gene has CDR1 MGHDK and CDR2 SYGVNS. The CDR3 DNA reads as TGTGCCAGCAGTGTGCCAGGGATGAACACTGAAGCTTTCTTT. It encodes CASSVPGMNTEAFF.